This TCR beta chain stems from a study of identical twins. TCRdb reprocessed the 5' RACE reads with MiXCR, giving one entry per CDR3 protein. The sample lists some 440,000 distinct CDR3 sequences, roughly 24% occurring once. CDR1 is SQVTM, CDR2 ANQGSEA, per germline. The V gene lost 7 bases and the J gene lost 8 bases, with 11 bases spanning the gap. This CDR3 comprises 10 residues. The sample was also reused in another study, on T cells expressing NK-cell markers.

V gene TRBV29-1 combines with J gene TRBJ1-2; D ambiguous. The sample taken for sequencing was CD4+ T cells sorted from blood. This TCR was sampled from a woman aged 18-29 years in good health. The CDR3 nucleotides read TGCAGCGCCCGAGTGGGGGGCTACACCTTC. Translating gives CSARVGGYTF.